A selection of T cell receptor beta chains follows, all from one sample in a study of blood T cell repertoires in COVID-19. Only in-frame clones appear in the TCRdb table, and some are missing; sequencing was by immunoSEQ multiplex PCR. The sample contains about 120,000 clones, about 90% of which appear only once. The sample consisted of peripheral blood. The source is a woman between 50 and 59 years old with acute or convalescent COVID-19. The conserved cysteine and the conserved F or W are not part of the CDR3 here.

v_call cdr3_aa
TRBV19 ASSLRSKLGLSTQY
TRBV25-1 ASSRGGRTEAF
TRBV13 ASSFERGDEQF
TRBV7-9 ASSLSSGGNTDTQY
TRBV7-2 ASSLGPYRDEQF
TRBV15 ATSRGGLGSYNEQF
TRBV12-5 ASGLGQGNGFYGYT
TRBV4-3 ASSQDFGLHNEQF
TRBV2 ASSPDRSRNPPLH
TRBV6-5 ASSTLDRGNEKLF
TRBV3-1/TRBV3-2 ASSPTGSGNEQF
TRBV27 ASSLSGGPGEKLF
TRBV7-9 ASSPVAGWEGEQY
TRBV6-2/TRBV6-3 ASSYARDGYT
TRBV10-1 ASSPTGWMDTQY
TRBV10-3 AISESIGTGGRGYT
TRBV19 ASSREGARNSPLH
TRBV27 ASSSPSRTGANVLT
TRBV9 ASSVRSSGANVLT
TRBV4-2 ASTGGGGYGYT
TRBV14 ASSPERTVTIQETQY
TRBV27 ASKEGAQDYGYT
TRBV4-1 ASSPYLWDNNEQF
TRBV19 ASSGLSSYNEQF
TRBV5-4 ASSSKGGQVAGGPETQY
TRBV12-3/TRBV12-4 ASSLVGGSPLH
TRBV9 ASSPSGLGNTIY
TRBV4-1 ASSPQQGTSYEQY
TRBV10-1 ASSDHSYEQY
TRBV6-6 ASSYSRGAAGELF
TRBV24-1 ATSDPRDSSYEQY
TRBV27 ASSSARDKTNSPLH